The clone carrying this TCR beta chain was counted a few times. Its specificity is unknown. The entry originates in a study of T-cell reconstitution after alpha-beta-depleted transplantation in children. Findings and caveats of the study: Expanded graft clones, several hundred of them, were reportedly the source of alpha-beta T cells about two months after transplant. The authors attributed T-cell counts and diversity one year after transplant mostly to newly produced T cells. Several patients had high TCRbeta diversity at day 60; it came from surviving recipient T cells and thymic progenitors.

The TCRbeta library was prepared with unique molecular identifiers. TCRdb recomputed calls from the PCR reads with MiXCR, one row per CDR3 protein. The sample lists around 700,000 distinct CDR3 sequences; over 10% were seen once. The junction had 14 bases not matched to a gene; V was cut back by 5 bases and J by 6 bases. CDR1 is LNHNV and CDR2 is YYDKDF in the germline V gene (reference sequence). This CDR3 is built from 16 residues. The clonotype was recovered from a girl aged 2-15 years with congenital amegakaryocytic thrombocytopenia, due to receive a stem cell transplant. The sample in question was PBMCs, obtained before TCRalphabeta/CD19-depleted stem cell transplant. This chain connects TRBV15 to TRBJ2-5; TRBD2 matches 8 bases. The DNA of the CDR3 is TGTGCCACCAGCCGAAGAGGACTAGCTCTCCTACAGACCCAGTACTTC. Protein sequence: CATSRRGLALLQTQYF.